The T cell receptor (beta chain) described here comes from a study of Graves' ophthalmopathy and Graves' hyperthyroidism. The overall study: Peripheral blood sampling preceded any treatment and occurred at initial diagnosis. Study results and limitations: The model reached approximately 67% sensitivity and under 75% specificity for predicting ophthalmopathy progression. In blood appeared most of the expanded thyroid clonotypes whose frequency exceeded 0.001.

To note about this clonotype: Its antigen is not known.

The authors isolated PBMCs from 8.5 to 10 ml of fresh peripheral blood. The V and J ends lost 6 bases and 1 base respectively, with 18 bases between them. The CDR3 has 16 amino acids. Germline loops: CDR1 MNHNS, CDR2 SASEGT. For repertoire sequencing, the TCR beta CDR3 regions were amplified from RNA transcripts. The first round was an RT-PCR with HTBI primers, and the second round was a multiplex PCR. TCRdb re-called the multiplex PCR reads with MiXCR, one entry per CDR3 protein. In the table there are hundreds of thousands of distinct CDR3 sequences, approximately 15% of which are singletons. The receptor was isolated from a woman in her thirties with Graves' ophthalmopathy. The material sequenced was blood. The chain employs TRBV6-1 and TRBJ1-1; maybe TRBD1 (5 bases). CDR3: CASSQPPGRTNTEAFF. The CDR3 region has the DNA TGTGCCAGCAGCCAACCTCCGGGACGGACGAACACTGAAGCTTTCTTT.